This TCR beta chain was sequenced in a study of T-cell memory formation after mild COVID-19. For the study at large: Largely, the TCR clusters proved donor specific.

Study-level results: Clones that contracted clustered mainly in CM and EM if CD4+ and in EMRA if CD8+. Contracting clones from day 15 to 85 showed balanced CD4/CD8; later expanders favored CD4+.

The sample holds a few counts of this clonotype. Its cognate antigen is unknown. Constant-segment primers and 5'RACE yielded cDNA libraries for TCR alpha and TCR beta, each carrying sample barcodes and UMIs. TCRdb re-called the 5' RACE reads with MiXCR, one entry per CDR3 protein. This table has a few hundred thousand distinct CDR3 sequences, 21% appearing once. This clonotype was sampled from an adult woman who had mild COVID-19 (a few samples of this study predate the infection). Cell type and time point are not known. The sequenced material came from PBMCs or a T cell subset sorted from them (not recorded which).

CDR3 residues: CASSLTQNHGYTF. The CDR3 DNA reads TGTGCCAGCAGTTTGACCCAAAATCATGGCTACACCTTC. V is TRBV27 and J is TRBJ1-2; D is unclear. This CDR3 contains 13 residues. Germline V CDR1 and CDR2: MNHEY, SMNVEV (reference sequence). The ends were cut back, 3 bases at V and 6 bases at J, with 11 bases in the middle.